This passage covers 11 T cell receptor beta chains from one sample sequenced in a study of cytomegalovirus exposure and HLA in healthy donors. This table comes from immunoSEQ multiplex PCR, and its TCRdb copy is limited to in-frame clones, with some not included. The sample records over 100,000 clones, approximately 89% being singletons. Sequencing was performed on PBMCs. Receptor source: a woman between 18 and 29 years old in good health and CMV-seronegative.

A single count supports this clone. This chain uses TRBV29-1 with TRBJ2-7, with 12 nucleotides matching TRBD1. CDR3 size: 14 residues. CDR1 and CDR2 (germline): SQVTM, ANQGSEA. J gave up 6 bases and V 6 bases, and 9 bases lay outside the gene matches. The CDR3 sequence is CSVRGQGARGEQYF. DNA for the CDR3: TGCAGCGTGCGGGGACAGGGGGCAAGGGGCGAGCAGTACTTC.

V usage is TRBV5-1 and J usage is TRBJ2-3; TRBD1 matches at 7 bases. CDR1 and CDR2 (germline): SGHRS, YFSETQ. The CDR3 contains 14 residues. J lost 5 bases, V lost 0 bases, and 3 bases had no gene match. CDR3: CASSLGTGRDTQYF. Here the CDR3 DNA reads TGCGCCAGCAGCTTGGGGACAGGTCGAGATACGCAGTATTTT.

The chain links TRBV5-6 to TRBJ2-3; TRBD2 aligns across 9 bases. The CDR3 sequence is 15 residues long. With V trimmed by 0 bases and J by 4 bases, 3 bases remained unmatched. The V gene's germline CDR1 is SGHDT and CDR2 YYEEEE. CDR3 nucleotides: TGTGCCAGCAGCTTGGAGGCGGGGGGGTCAGATACGCAGTATTTT. Encoded protein: CASSLEAGGSDTQYF.

The genes are TRBV5-1 and TRBJ2-6; the D is unclear. Trimming shortened V by 6 bases and J by 4 bases, and 5 bases separated the two germline ends. Per the germline V gene, CDR1 is SGHRS and CDR2 is YFSETQ. This CDR3 contains 12 residues. CDR3 DNA: TGCGCCAGCACCCCGGGGGCCAACGTCCTGACTTTC. This codes for CASTPGANVLTF.

This chain links TRBV10-3 with TRBJ2-5, with a weak D call TRBD1 (6 bases). The CDR3 sequence is 12 residues long. With 3 bases removed from V and 4 bases from J, the gap between germline ends came to 6 bases. Germline V gives CDR1 ENHRY, CDR2 SYGVKD. CDR3 region: CAISDRGETQYF. The CDR3 nucleotides are TGTGCCATCAGTGACAGGGGAGAGACCCAGTACTTC.

The genes are TRBV27 and TRBJ2-7; 9 bases are shared with TRBD1. J gave up 5 bases and V 2 bases, and 4 bases lay outside the gene matches. The CDR3 totals 14 residues. The germline CDR1 and CDR2 sequences are MNHEY and SMNVEV (reference sequence). CDR3 in amino acids: CASSLRDRVNEQYF. The CDR3 bases are TGTGCCAGCAGTTTAAGGGACAGGGTCAACGAGCAGTACTTC.

This clone came up once. The chain combines TRBV4-1 with TRBJ2-3, with D unresolved. The CDR3 is 16 residues long. V lost 1 base and J 2 bases, leaving 13 bases between the germline ends. The V gene's germline CDR1 is MGHRA and CDR2 YSYEKL. Here the CDR3 DNA reads TGCGCCAGCAGCCAAGGGGCGTCACGAAACACAGATACGCAGTATTTT. Translating gives CASSQGASRNTDTQYF.

The chain couples TRBV6-5 to TRBJ1-3; D unresolved. V was cut by 4 bases and J by 2 bases, with 3 bases left in between. This CDR3 spans 12 amino acids. CDR1 is MNHEY and CDR2 is SVGAGI in the germline V gene. CDR3 DNA: TGTGCCAGCAGTTCTCCTGGAAACACCATATATTTT. Residues: CASSSPGNTIYF.

This chain uses TRBV7-8 with TRBJ2-1; 10 nucleotides match TRBD2. The V gene end was trimmed by 5 bases and the J gene end by 0 bases; junction bases not matched to a gene: 16. The CDR3 is made up of 20 amino acids. The germline V gene encodes CDR1 SGHVS and CDR2 FQNEAQ. The CDR3 sequence: CASSQAGSGGFPVSYNEQFF. The CDR3 nucleotides are TGTGCCAGCAGCCAAGCCGGTAGCGGGGGGTTCCCTGTCTCCTACAATGAGCAGTTCTTC.

V usage is TRBV5-1 and J usage is TRBJ1-4; 7 positions agree with TRBD1. Germline-derived CDR1 and CDR2 are SGHRS and YFSETQ. The CDR3 runs 13 residues. The V segment lost 4 bases and the J segment 8 bases; nucleotides outside the gene matches: 5. This chain's CDR3 is CASSSTGVEKLFF. The CDR3 nucleotides are TGCGCCAGCAGCAGTACAGGGGTAGAAAAACTGTTTTTT.

A note on this clone: Within the sample, other DNA sequences also encode this same CDR3. The gene calls are TRBV5-1 and TRBJ2-5, with D tentatively TRBD2 (5 bases). V was trimmed by 1 base and J by 5 bases, leaving 9 bases between them. The V gene's germline CDR1 is SGHRS and CDR2 YFSETQ. The CDR3 sequence is 13 residues long. In DNA, the CDR3 is TGCGCCAGCAGCTTGTCACCGGGGGAGACCCAGTACTTC. It codes for CASSLSPGETQYF.